The clone carrying this T cell receptor (beta chain) was picked up one time. This entry is derived from a study of blood T cell repertoires in COVID-19. Measured with immunoSEQ multiplex PCR; TCRdb has only the in-frame clones, and not every one. The profile shows roughly 230,000 clones, roughly 81% of them singletons. Germline CDR1 MGHRA, CDR2 YSYEKL. Losses at the gene ends were 4 bases for V and 5 bases for J; bases not matched to a gene: 9. This CDR3 comprises 17 residues. J is TRBJ2-2 and V is TRBV4-1; 11 bases agree with TRBD1. Sequencing was carried out using peripheral blood. The clonotype was recovered from a man in his fifties with acute or convalescent COVID-19. The CDR3 is CASSRTGGEGKTGELFF. CDR3 in DNA: TGCGCCAGCAGCCGGACAGGGGGCGAGGGGAAAACCGGGGAGCTGTTTTTT.